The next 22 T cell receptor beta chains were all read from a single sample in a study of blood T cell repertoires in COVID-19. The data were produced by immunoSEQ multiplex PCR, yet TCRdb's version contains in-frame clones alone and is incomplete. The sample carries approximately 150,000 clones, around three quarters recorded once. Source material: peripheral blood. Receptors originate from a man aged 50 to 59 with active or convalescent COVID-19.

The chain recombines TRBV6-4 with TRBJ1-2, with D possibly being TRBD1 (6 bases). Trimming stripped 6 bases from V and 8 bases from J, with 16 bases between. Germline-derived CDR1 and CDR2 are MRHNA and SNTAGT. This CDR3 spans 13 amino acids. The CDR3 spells CASSASQGQGYTF. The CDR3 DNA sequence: TGTGCCAGCAGCGCATCCCAGGGGCAAGGCTACACCTTC.

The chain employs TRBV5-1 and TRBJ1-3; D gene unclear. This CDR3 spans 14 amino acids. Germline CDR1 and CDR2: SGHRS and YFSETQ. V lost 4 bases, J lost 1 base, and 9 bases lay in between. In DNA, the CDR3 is TGCGCCAGCAGCGTTGAGGATTCTGGAAACACCATATATTTT. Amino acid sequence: CASSVEDSGNTIYF.

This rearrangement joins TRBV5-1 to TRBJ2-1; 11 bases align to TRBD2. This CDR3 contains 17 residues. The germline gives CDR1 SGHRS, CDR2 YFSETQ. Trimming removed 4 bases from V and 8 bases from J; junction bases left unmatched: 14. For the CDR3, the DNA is TGCGCCAGCAGCCTTCCGCCTACTAGCGGGGGATTGGATGAGCAGTTCTTC. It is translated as CASSLPPTSGGLDEQFF.

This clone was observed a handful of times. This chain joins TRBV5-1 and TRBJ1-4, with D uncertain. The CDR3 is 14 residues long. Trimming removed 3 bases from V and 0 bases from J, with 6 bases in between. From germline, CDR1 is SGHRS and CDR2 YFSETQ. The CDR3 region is CASSSTTTNEKLFF. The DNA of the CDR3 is TGCGCCAGCAGCTCGACAACAACTAATGAAAAACTGTTTTTT.

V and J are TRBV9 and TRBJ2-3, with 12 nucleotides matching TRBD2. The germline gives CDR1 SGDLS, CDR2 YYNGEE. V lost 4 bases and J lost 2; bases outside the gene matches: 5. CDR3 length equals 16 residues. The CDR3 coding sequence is TGTGCCAGCAGCACCCGACTAGCGGGAGACACAGATACGCAGTATTTT. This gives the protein CASSTRLAGDTDTQYF.

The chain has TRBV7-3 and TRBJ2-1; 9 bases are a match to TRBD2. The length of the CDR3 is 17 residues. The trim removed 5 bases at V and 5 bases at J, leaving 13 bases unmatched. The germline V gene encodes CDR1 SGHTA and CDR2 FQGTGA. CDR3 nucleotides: TGTGCCAGCAGCACCAAACTAGCGGGCTCGACGCACAATGAGCAGTTCTTC. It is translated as CASSTKLAGSTHNEQFF.

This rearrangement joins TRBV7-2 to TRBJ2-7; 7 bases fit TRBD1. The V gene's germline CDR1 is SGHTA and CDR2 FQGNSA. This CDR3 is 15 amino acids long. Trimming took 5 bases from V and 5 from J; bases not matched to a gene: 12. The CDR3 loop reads CASSPRTGEIHEQYF. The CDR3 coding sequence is TGTGCCAGCAGCCCCCGTACAGGGGAAATCCACGAGCAGTACTTC.

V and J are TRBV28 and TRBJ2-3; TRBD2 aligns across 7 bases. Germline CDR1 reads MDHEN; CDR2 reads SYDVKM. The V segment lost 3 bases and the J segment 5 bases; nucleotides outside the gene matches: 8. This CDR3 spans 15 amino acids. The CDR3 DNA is TGTGCCAGCAGTTTGGACCTTGGGAGGGTAGATACGCAGTATTTT. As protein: CASSLDLGRVDTQYF.

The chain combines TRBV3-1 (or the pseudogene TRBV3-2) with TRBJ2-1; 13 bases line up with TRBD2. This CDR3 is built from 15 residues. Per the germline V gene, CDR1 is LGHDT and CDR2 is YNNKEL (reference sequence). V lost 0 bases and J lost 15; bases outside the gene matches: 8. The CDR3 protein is CASSQDLTSGRAWFF. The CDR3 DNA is TGTGCCAGCAGCCAAGATTTAACTAGCGGGAGGGCTTGGTTCTTC.

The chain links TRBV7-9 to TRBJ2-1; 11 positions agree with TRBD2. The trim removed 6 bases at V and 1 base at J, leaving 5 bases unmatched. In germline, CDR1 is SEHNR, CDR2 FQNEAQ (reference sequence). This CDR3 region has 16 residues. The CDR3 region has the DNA TGTGCCAGCAGATACGGACTAGCGGGTTCCTACAATGAGCAGTTCTTC. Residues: CASRYGLAGSYNEQFF.

The CDR3 bases are TGTGCCAGCAGCCTCGGGACAGGGGGGGACTACGAGCAGTACTTC. Translated, it gives CASSLGTGGDYEQYF. The V gene is TRBV9, the J gene TRBJ2-7; 11 bases align to TRBD1. Germline V lookup: CDR1 SGDLS, CDR2 YYNGEE. The CDR3 has 15 residues. Germline trimming cut 4 bases from V and 3 bases from J; bases unmatched to any gene: 6.

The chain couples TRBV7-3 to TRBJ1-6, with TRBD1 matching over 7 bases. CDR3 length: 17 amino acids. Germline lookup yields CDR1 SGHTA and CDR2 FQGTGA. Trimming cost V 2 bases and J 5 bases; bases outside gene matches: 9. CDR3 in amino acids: CASSLEGRGRDNSPLHF. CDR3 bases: TGTGCCAGCAGCTTAGAGGGAAGGGGGCGGGATAATTCACCCCTCCACTTT.

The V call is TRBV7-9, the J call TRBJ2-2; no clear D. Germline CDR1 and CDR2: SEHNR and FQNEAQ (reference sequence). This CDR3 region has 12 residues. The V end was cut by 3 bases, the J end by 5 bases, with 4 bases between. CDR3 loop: CASSLRTGELFF. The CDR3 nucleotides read TGTGCCAGCAGCTTGAGGACCGGGGAGCTGTTTTTT.

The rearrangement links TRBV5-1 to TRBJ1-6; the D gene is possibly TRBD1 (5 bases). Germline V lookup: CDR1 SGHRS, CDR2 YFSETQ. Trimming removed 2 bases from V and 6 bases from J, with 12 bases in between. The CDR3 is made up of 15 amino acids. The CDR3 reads CASSFSSDSNSPLHF. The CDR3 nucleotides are TGCGCCAGCAGCTTTTCAAGTGACAGTAATTCACCCCTCCACTTT.

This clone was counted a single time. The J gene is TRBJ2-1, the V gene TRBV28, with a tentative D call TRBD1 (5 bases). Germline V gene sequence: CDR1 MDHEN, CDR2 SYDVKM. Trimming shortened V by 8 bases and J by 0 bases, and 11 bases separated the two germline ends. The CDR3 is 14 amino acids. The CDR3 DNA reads TGTGCCAGCGGTAGACAGAGCTCCTACAATGAGCAGTTCTTC. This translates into CASGRQSSYNEQFF.

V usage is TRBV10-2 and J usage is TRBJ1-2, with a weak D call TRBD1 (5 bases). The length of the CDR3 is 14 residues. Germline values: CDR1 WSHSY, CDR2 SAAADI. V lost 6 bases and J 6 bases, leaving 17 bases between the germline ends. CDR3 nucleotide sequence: TGCGCCAGCAGCCGAGGCCTAGGGGTCGATGGCTACACCTTC. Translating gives CASSRGLGVDGYTF.

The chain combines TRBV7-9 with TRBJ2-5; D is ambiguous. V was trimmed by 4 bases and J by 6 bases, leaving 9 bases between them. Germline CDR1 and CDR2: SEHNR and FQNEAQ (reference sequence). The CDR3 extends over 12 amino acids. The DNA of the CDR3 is TGTGCCAGCAGCTGGGCGAGTAAGACCCAGTACTTC. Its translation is CASSWASKTQYF.

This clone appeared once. CDR3 amino acids: CASSFYRLAQETQYF. The CDR3 coding sequence is TGCGCCAGCAGCTTCTATCGACTAGCCCAAGAGACCCAGTACTTC. The chain employs TRBV5-1 and TRBJ2-5, with 7 bases matching TRBD2. Trimming cost V 2 bases and J 1 base; bases outside gene matches: 5. Germline values: CDR1 SGHRS, CDR2 YFSETQ. The CDR3 is 15 residues long.

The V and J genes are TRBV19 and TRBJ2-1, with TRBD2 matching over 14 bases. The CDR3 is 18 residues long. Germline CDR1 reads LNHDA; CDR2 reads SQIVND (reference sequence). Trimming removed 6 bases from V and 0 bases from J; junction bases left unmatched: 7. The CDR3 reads CASSAGTSGGSSYNEQFF. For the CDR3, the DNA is TGTGCCAGTAGCGCTGGGACTAGCGGGGGTAGCTCCTACAATGAGCAGTTCTTC.

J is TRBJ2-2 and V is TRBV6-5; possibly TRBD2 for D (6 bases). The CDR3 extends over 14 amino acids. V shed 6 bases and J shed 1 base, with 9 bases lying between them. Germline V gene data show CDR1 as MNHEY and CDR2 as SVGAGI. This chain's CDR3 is CASRMEGNTGELFF. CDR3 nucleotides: TGTGCCAGCAGAATGGAGGGGAACACCGGGGAGCTGTTTTTT.

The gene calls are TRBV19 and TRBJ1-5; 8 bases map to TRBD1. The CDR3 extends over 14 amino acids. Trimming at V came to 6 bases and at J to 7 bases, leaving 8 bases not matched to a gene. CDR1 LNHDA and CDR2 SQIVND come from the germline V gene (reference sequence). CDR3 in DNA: TGTGCCAGTAGCAGTCAGGGGGCTGGACAGCCCCAGCATTTT. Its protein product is CASSSQGAGQPQHF.

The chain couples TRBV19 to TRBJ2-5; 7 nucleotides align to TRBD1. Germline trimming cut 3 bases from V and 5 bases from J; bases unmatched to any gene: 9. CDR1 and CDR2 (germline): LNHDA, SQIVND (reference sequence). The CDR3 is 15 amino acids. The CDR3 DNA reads TGTGCCAGTAGTATTACAGGGGCCCCGCGGGAGACCCAGTACTTC. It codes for CASSITGAPRETQYF.